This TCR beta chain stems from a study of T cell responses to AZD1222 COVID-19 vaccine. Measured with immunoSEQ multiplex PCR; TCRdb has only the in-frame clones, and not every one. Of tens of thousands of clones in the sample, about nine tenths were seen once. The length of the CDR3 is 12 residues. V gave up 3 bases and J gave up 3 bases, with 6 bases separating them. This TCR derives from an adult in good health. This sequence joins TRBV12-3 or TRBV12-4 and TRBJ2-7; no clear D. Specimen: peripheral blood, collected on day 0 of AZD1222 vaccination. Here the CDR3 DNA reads TGTGCCAGCAGTTTGAATATCTACGAGCAGTACTTC. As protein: CASSLNIYEQYF.